The 24 T cell receptor beta chains below all came from one sample that was sequenced in a study of CD8+ T cells in alopecia areata (dated by TCRdb to the late 2010s). Libraries were made using the immunoSEQ multiplex PCR assay. RNA was extracted from all samples and reverse transcribed into cDNA, which served as template for TCR sequencing. The table was pulled from immuneACCESS by TCRdb, which kept in-frame rearrangements only. Such tables lose some clones; where checked, under half of the loss comes from unresolved V genes, and the rest has no known cause. For this sample there are over 70,000 clones; around 65% appear just once. The top ten clones comprise about a quarter of the sample. Reading the label with the study, this specimen's time point is: 24 weeks on oral tofacitinib. In light of the paper, this sample's treatment or condition label describes: oral pan-JAK inhibitor, 5-10 mg twice daily.

The input for sequencing was CD8+ T cells sorted from blood, taken at week 24, from a patient treated with tofacitinib. These receptors originate from a human donor with alopecia areata.

The V gene is TRBV13, the J gene TRBJ2-7; 8 bases match TRBD2. Trimming cost V 5 bases and J 7 bases; bases outside gene matches: 7. CDR3 size: 13 residues. The germline V gene encodes CDR1 PRHDT and CDR2 FYEKMQ (reference sequence). The CDR3 loop reads CASSPGAGGEQYF. CDR3 in DNA: TGTGCCAGCAGCCCAGGGGCGGGGGGAGAGCAGTACTTC.

This clone was picked up a small number of times. Additional DNA sequences in this sample encode the identical CDR3. The chain has TRBV28 and TRBJ2-5, with 7 bases fitting TRBD1. Trimming cost V 6 bases and J 2 bases; bases outside gene matches: 9. Germline assignment: CDR1 MDHEN and CDR2 SYDVKM. This CDR3 contains 15 residues. CDR3 sequence (DNA): TGTGCCAGCAGCTTCCGGGACAGAGGTCAAGAGACCCAGTACTTC. Its translation: CASSFRDRGQETQYF.

This chain uses TRBV30 with TRBJ2-7; 9 nucleotides match TRBD1. Germline-derived CDR1 and CDR2 are GTSNPN and SVGIG (reference sequence). The CDR3 runs to 13 residues. V was clipped by 4 bases and J by 3 bases; unmatched bases: 4. The CDR3 sequence is CAWNRGRGYEQYF. In nucleotides, the CDR3 is TGTGCCTGGAACAGGGGGCGCGGCTACGAGCAGTACTTC.

On this clone itself: This same CDR3 is encoded by further DNA sequences in the sample. The chain joins TRBV27 to TRBJ1-2; D uncertain. Looked up from germline, CDR1 is MNHEY and CDR2 is SMNVEV (reference sequence). Trimming shortened V by 3 bases and J by 2 bases, and 7 bases separated the two germline ends. This CDR3 is 13 amino acids long. This CDR3 reads CASSLRRNYGYTF. The DNA for the CDR3 is TGTGCCAGCAGTTTGCGGAGAAACTATGGCTACACCTTC.

The CDR3 DNA sequence: TGTGCCAGCAGCACGGGAAATCAAGAGACCCAGTACTTC. Protein: CASSTGNQETQYF. The V call is TRBV28, the J call TRBJ2-5; tentatively, D is TRBD2 (5 bases). The CDR3 covers 13 residues. Per germline, CDR1 MDHEN and CDR2 SYDVKM. Trimming removed 6 bases at V and 2 bases at J, with 10 bases between.

This clone was picked up a small number of times. The rearrangement links TRBV19 to TRBJ2-7, with D possibly matching TRBD2 (5 bases). The CDR3 covers 13 residues. Looked up from germline, CDR1 is LNHDA and CDR2 is SQIVND (reference sequence). The V gene lost 3 bases and the J gene lost 2 bases, with 8 bases spanning the gap. The CDR3 here is CASSIGETYEQYF. CDR3 nucleotide sequence: TGTGCCAGTAGTATCGGGGAGACCTACGAGCAGTACTTC.

This chain connects TRBV4-3 to TRBJ2-1, with D unclear. The V end was cut by 1 base, the J end by 5 bases, with 12 bases between. The CDR3 loop spans 15 amino acids. CDR1 is LGHNA and CDR2 is YSLEER in the germline V gene. The CDR3 spells CASSQAIRTNNEQFF. The DNA for the CDR3 is TGCGCCAGCAGCCAAGCGATACGAACCAACAATGAGCAGTTCTTC.

The chain has TRBV30 and TRBJ2-1; the D is unclear. The CDR3 runs to 12 residues. V lost 0 bases to trimming and J lost 2 bases, with 2 bases between them. Per the germline V gene, CDR1 is GTSNPN and CDR2 is SVGIG (reference sequence). CDR3 residues: CAWSVTYNEQFF. The CDR3 region has the DNA TGTGCCTGGAGTGTAACCTACAATGAGCAGTTCTTC.

The chain is built from TRBV7-2 and TRBJ2-1; 7 positions match TRBD2. V gave up 1 base and J gave up 5 bases; unmatched junction bases: 5. Germline loops: CDR1 SGHTA, CDR2 FQGNSA. The CDR3 is 15 amino acids. The CDR3 loop reads CASSLDWLADNEQFF. In DNA form, the CDR3 reads TGTGCCAGCAGCTTAGATTGGCTAGCGGACAATGAGCAGTTCTTC.

V and J are TRBV27 and TRBJ2-4; D is perhaps TRBD1 (6 bases). The CDR3 has 16 residues. Germline V gene sequence: CDR1 MNHEY, CDR2 SMNVEV (reference sequence). V was trimmed by 2 bases and J by 5 bases, leaving 16 bases between them. In DNA form, the CDR3 reads TGTGCCAGCAGTTTAATGGGGGCGTCAAGAGAAAACATTCAGTACTTC. Protein sequence: CASSLMGASRENIQYF.

The chain is built from TRBV19 and TRBJ2-2; unclear D gene. CDR3 length: 12 residues. Germline V gene lookup returns CDR1 LNHDA and CDR2 SQIVND (reference sequence). The V end was cut by 8 bases, the J end by 6 bases, with 10 bases between. The CDR3 loop reads CASRVGAGELFF. The CDR3 region has the DNA TGTGCCAGTCGAGTTGGGGCCGGGGAGCTGTTTTTT.

The chain employs TRBV15 and TRBJ1-2, with TRBD1 matching over 8 bases. In germline, CDR1 is LNHNV, CDR2 YYDKDF (reference sequence). Losses at the gene ends were 0 bases for V and 4 bases for J; bases not matched to a gene: 7. The CDR3 is made up of 16 amino acids. In nucleotides, the CDR3 is TGTGCCACCAGCAGAGATCGGACAGGGATGGCCTATGGCTACACCTTC. Protein sequence: CATSRDRTGMAYGYTF.

The chain recombines TRBV4-3 with TRBJ1-6, with no clear D. CDR1 LGHNA and CDR2 YSLEER come from the germline V gene. This CDR3 contains 15 residues. The V end lost 3 bases, the J end lost 8 bases, and 14 bases lay between the germline ends. CDR3 sequence (DNA): TGCGCCAGCAGCCAGGAGGTTCTGAGGGATTCACCCCTCCACTTT. Translating it yields CASSQEVLRDSPLHF.

This clone was observed a single time. This chain uses TRBV27 with TRBJ2-3; a weak D match, TRBD2 (5 bases). This CDR3 has 14 amino acids. The V and J ends lost 5 bases and 0 bases respectively, with 9 bases between them. CDR1 is MNHEY, CDR2 SMNVEV, per germline (reference sequence). CDR3 in DNA: TGTGCCAGCAGTCGAGCGGCTAGCACAGATACGCAGTATTTT. Amino acid sequence: CASSRAASTDTQYF.

To note about this clone: Additional DNA sequences in this sample encode the identical CDR3. V and J are TRBV30 and TRBJ2-2; D gene ambiguous. The V gene lost 0 bases and the J gene lost 1 base, with 6 bases spanning the gap. Looked up from germline, CDR1 is GTSNPN and CDR2 is SVGIG (reference sequence). This CDR3 is built from 14 residues. The CDR3 DNA reads as TGTGCCTGGAGTGTTGGGCAGAACACCGGGGAGCTGTTTTTT. Amino acids: CAWSVGQNTGELFF.

The chain links TRBV10-2 to TRBJ1-6; D might be TRBD1 (5 bases). V lost 6 bases and J lost 8, with 8 bases in between. Germline loops: CDR1 WSHSY, CDR2 SAAADI. The CDR3 runs to 12 residues. The CDR3, as DNA: TGCGCCAGCAGACCAGGGTATTCACCCCTCCACTTT. Its protein product is CASRPGYSPLHF.

The rearrangement joins TRBV5-6 to TRBJ2-5, with TRBD2 identical over 9 bases. V lost 0 bases and J lost 3; bases outside the gene matches: 6. Looked up from germline, CDR1 is SGHDT and CDR2 is YYEEEE. The CDR3 sequence is 16 residues long. The chain's CDR3 is CASSLGASGKKETQYF. Written as DNA, the CDR3 is TGTGCCAGCAGCTTGGGCGCTAGCGGGAAGAAAGAGACCCAGTACTTC.

As to this clone: Different DNA sequences within this sample yield the same CDR3. The rearrangement uses TRBV9 and TRBJ1-1, with no clear D. The CDR3 spans 13 residues. V lost 0 bases and J 4 bases, leaving 7 bases between the germline ends. Looked up from germline, CDR1 is SGDLS and CDR2 is YYNGEE. The CDR3 is CASSVGVGTEAFF. CDR3 nucleotide sequence: TGTGCCAGCAGCGTAGGGGTTGGCACTGAAGCTTTCTTT.

V gene TRBV6-6 combines with J gene TRBJ2-3; maybe TRBD2 (6 bases). The CDR3 runs 16 residues. Deletions cut 6 bases from V and 3 bases from J, with 19 bases between. Looked up from germline, CDR1 is MNHNY and CDR2 is SVGAGI (reference sequence). The CDR3 DNA is TGTGCCAGCAGCCTCGGGGACTTCCGCCTTACAGATACGCAGTATTTT. Encoded protein: CASSLGDFRLTDTQYF.

The V gene is TRBV23-1, the J gene TRBJ2-1; D is possibly TRBD1 (5 bases). TRBV23-1 is an open reading frame, and its role is uncertain. This CDR3 spans 15 amino acids. V lost 10 bases and J lost 4, with 20 bases in between. The CDR3 loop is CATGSRQRRYNEQFF. The CDR3 nucleotides are TGCGCCACCGGATCCCGACAGCGTCGGTACAATGAGCAGTTCTTC.

The chain has TRBV27 and TRBJ1-2; 9 nucleotides match TRBD1. The germline CDR1 and CDR2 sequences are MNHEY and SMNVEV (reference sequence). The CDR3 is 14 amino acids. V lost 5 bases and J lost 5; bases outside the gene matches: 6. DNA of the CDR3: TGTGCCAGCAGTAAACGACAGGGGGTTTATGGCTACACCTTC. Residues: CASSKRQGVYGYTF.

This chain uses TRBV5-1 with TRBJ1-2; perhaps TRBD1 as D (5 bases). V lost 0 bases and J 7 bases, leaving 10 bases between the germline ends. CDR3 length: 13 residues. Germline-derived CDR1 and CDR2 are SGHRS and YFSETQ. The CDR3 sequence: CASSLAGVSGYTF. The CDR3 DNA follows: TGCGCCAGCAGCTTGGCGGGGGTGAGTGGCTACACCTTC.

This clone was recorded once. This sequence joins TRBV27 and TRBJ2-5, with a weak D call TRBD1 (6 bases). The CDR3 is made up of 16 amino acids. Trimming cost V 2 bases and J 5 bases, with 18 bases left between them. Germline V lookup: CDR1 MNHEY, CDR2 SMNVEV (reference sequence). This chain's CDR3 is CASSLDTGTLLETQYF. CDR3 DNA sequence: TGTGCCAGCAGTTTAGACACAGGGACCTTGCTCGAGACCCAGTACTTC.

The J gene is TRBJ1-1, the V gene TRBV13; tentative D call: TRBD1 (5 bases). The CDR3 covers 13 residues. Germline V gives CDR1 PRHDT, CDR2 FYEKMQ (reference sequence). V lost 5 bases and J 4 bases, leaving 11 bases between the germline ends. This chain's CDR3 is CASSPPGGTEAFF. In DNA form, the CDR3 reads TGTGCCAGCAGCCCCCCCGGGGGCACTGAAGCTTTCTTT.